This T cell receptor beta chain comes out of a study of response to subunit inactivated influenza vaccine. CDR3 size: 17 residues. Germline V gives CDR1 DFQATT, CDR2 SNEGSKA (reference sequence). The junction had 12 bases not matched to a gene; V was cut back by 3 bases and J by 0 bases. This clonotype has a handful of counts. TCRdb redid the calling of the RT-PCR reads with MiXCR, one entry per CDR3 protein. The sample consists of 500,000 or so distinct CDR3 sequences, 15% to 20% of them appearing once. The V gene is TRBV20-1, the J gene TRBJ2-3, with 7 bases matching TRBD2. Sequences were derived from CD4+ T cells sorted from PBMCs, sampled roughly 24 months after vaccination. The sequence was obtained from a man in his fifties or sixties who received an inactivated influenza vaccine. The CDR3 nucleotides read TGCAGTGCTAGTCGGTATCTAGCGGTACCTAGCACAGATACGCAGTATTTT. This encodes CSASRYLAVPSTDTQYF.